Below, 5 T cell receptor beta chains from the same sample are listed, as sequenced in a study of blood T cell repertoires in COVID-19. Profiled with immunoSEQ multiplex PCR; TCRdb holds only in-frame clones, not every one. The table has roughly 61,000 clones, about 84% seen once; the top ten hold around 4.5%. Sequencing used peripheral blood. The receptors were gathered from a man between 35 and 55 years old with active COVID-19.

This clone was observed once. The gene calls are TRBV9 and TRBJ2-1, with 11 bases aligning to TRBD2. CDR1 SGDLS and CDR2 YYNGEE come from the germline V gene. The V gene end was trimmed by 3 bases and the J gene end by 8 bases; junction bases not matched to a gene: 4. CDR3 length equals 14 residues. The CDR3 DNA follows: TGTGCCAGCAGCGATACTAGCGGGAGCGATGAGCAGTTCTTC. It translates to CASSDTSGSDEQFF.

The chain has TRBV11-2 and TRBJ2-5; D is ambiguous. CDR1 is SGHAT, CDR2 FQNNGV, per germline. V was trimmed by 4 bases and J by 4 bases, leaving 16 bases between them. There are 15 residues in the CDR3. The CDR3 loop is CASSSSGSLGETQYF. The CDR3 coding sequence is TGTGCCAGCAGCTCCTCCGGGTCCCTCGGAGAGACCCAGTACTTC.

On this clone: One junction end does not reproduce the germline sequence, and a read error may be involved. This sequence joins TRBV7-7 and TRBJ2-2, with TRBD1 as a possible D gene (6 bases). Germline lookup yields CDR1 SSHAT and CDR2 FNYEAQ (reference sequence). The CDR3 runs to 15 residues. The CDR3 loop reads CASSPGAFNTGELFF. The CDR3 nucleotides read TGTGCTAGCAGCCCAGGGGCTTTCAACACCGGGGAGCTGTTTTTT. Combining the CDR3 with reference TRBV7-7 and TRBJ2-2 gives the whole variable domain GAGVSQSPRYKVTKRGQDVTLRCDPISSHATLYWYQQALGQGPEFLTYFNYEAQPDKSGLPSDRFSAERPEGSISTLTIQRTEQRDSAMYRCASSPGAFNTGELFFGEGSRLTVL.

The chain has TRBV19 and TRBJ2-7; the D gene is possibly TRBD1 (7 bases). Looked up from germline, CDR1 is LNHDA and CDR2 is SQIVND (reference sequence). With 5 bases removed from V and 7 bases from J, the gap between germline ends came to 12 bases. This CDR3 contains 12 residues. CDR3 region: CASSSQGGEQYF. The CDR3 bases are TGTGCCAGTAGTTCCCAGGGGGGAGAGCAGTACTTC.

The J gene is TRBJ1-5, the V gene TRBV10-2; 9 bases match TRBD1. The CDR3 extends over 18 amino acids. CDR1 is WSHSY, CDR2 SAAADI, per germline. Trimming removed 5 bases from V and 7 bases from J; junction bases left unmatched: 18. CDR3 loop: CASSLFGSMGQGSQPQHF. The CDR3 region has the DNA TGCGCCAGCAGTCTGTTCGGGTCGATGGGACAGGGATCCCAGCCCCAGCATTTT.